This is a list of T cell receptor beta chains from one sample in a study of T cell responses to AZD1222 COVID-19 vaccine. TCRdb's copy holds only in-frame clones and misses some; the assay was immunoSEQ multiplex PCR. The table lists about 160,000 clones, about nine tenths of them singletons. Specimen: peripheral blood, collected on day 0 of AZD1222 vaccination. These receptors all come from an adult in good health. CDR3s include the opening cysteine and the closing phenylalanine or tryptophan. The order of the fields is clone size, J gene, CDR3 length, D gene, V gene, CDR3 protein, CDR3 DNA. The D gene is left open where the match is weak. Size is stated for part of the rows, as once, few or many counts, or as a class when the clone is expanded.

few | TRBJ2-1 | 15 | - | TRBV6-5 | CASSYSRQAMDEQFF | TGTGCCAGCAGTTACTCGAGACAGGCTATGGATGAGCAGTTCTTC
- | TRBJ1-4 | 17 | TRBD1 | TRBV7-6 | CASSYPGWTGSNEKLFF | TGTGCCAGCAGCTACCCGGGGTGGACAGGTTCTAATGAAAAACTGTTTTTT
- | TRBJ1-4 | 15 | - | TRBV7-4 | CASSLGMATNEKLFF | TGTGCCAGCAGCCTAGGGATGGCAACTAATGAAAAACTGTTTTTT
- | TRBJ1-1 | 16 | - | TRBV4-1 | CASSQDSKRVYTEAFF | TGCGCCAGCAGCCAAGATAGTAAGAGGGTATACACTGAAGCTTTCTTT
- | TRBJ1-1 | 15 | TRBD1 | TRBV11-2 | CASSSTGTGVTEAFF | TGTGCCAGCAGCTCAACCGGGACAGGGGTCACTGAAGCTTTCTTT
- | TRBJ2-1 | 16 | TRBD2 | TRBV11-3 | CASSLTRGDLHNEQFF | TGTGCCAGCAGCTTAACTCGGGGGGACCTTCACAATGAGCAGTTCTTC
- | TRBJ1-1 | 13 | - | TRBV6-1 | CASSDLGGTEAFF | TGTGCCAGCAGTGATTTGGGGGGCACTGAAGCTTTCTTT
- | TRBJ1-1 | 15 | TRBD1 | TRBV3-1/TRBV3-2 | CASSQGQGMNTEAFF | TGTGCCAGCAGCCAAGGACAGGGGATGAACACTGAAGCTTTCTTT
- | TRBJ2-7 | 16 | TRBD2 | TRBV7-2 | CASSIAGRGFDYEQYF | TGTGCCAGCAGTATAGCGGGGCGGGGGTTTGACTACGAGCAGTACTTC
- | TRBJ1-2 | 17 | - | TRBV3-1/TRBV3-2 | CASSQTEARAFLSGYTF | TGTGCCAGCAGCCAAACCGAGGCGAGGGCATTTCTCTCTGGCTACACCTTC
- | TRBJ1-2 | 13 | TRBD1 | TRBV7-9 | CASSPDRGRGYTF | TGTGCCAGCAGCCCCGACAGGGGGCGCGGCTACACCTTC
- | TRBJ1-5 | 14 | - | TRBV7-2 | CASSLGINNQPQHF | TGTGCCAGCAGCTTAGGCATAAACAATCAGCCCCAGCATTTT
- | TRBJ1-2 | 11 | - | TRBV27 | CASNINYGYTF | TGTGCCAGCAATATTAACTATGGCTACACCTTC
- | TRBJ2-5 | 15 | TRBD1 | TRBV11-1 | CASSKGGQVQETQYF | TGTGCCAGCAGCAAGGGCGGACAGGTCCAAGAGACCCAGTACTTC
- | TRBJ2-7 | 15 | - | TRBV6-5 | CASQQSGTFPGEQYF | TGTGCCAGCCAGCAATCCGGGACATTCCCTGGCGAGCAGTACTTC
- | TRBJ1-1 | 13 | - | TRBV11-2 | CASSQQMNTEAFF | TGTGCCAGCAGCCAGCAGATGAACACTGAAGCTTTCTTT
- | TRBJ1-1 | 15 | - | TRBV5-4 | CASSLVGQKNTEAFF | TGTGCCAGCAGCTTGGTGGGACAAAAGAACACTGAAGCTTTCTTT
- | TRBJ2-5 | 15 | TRBD1 | TRBV5-1 | CASSRQQGEQETQYF | TGCGCCAGCAGCCGTCAACAGGGGGAGCAAGAGACCCAGTACTTC
- | TRBJ2-3 | 16 | TRBD2 | TRBV7-8 | CASSTRTSGGTDTQYF | TGTGCCAGCAGCACCCGGACTAGCGGGGGGACAGATACGCAGTATTTT
- | TRBJ1-2 | 13 | TRBD1 | TRBV27 | CASSLTGNYGYTF | TGTGCCAGCAGTTTGACAGGGAACTATGGCTACACCTTC
- | TRBJ2-2 | 14 | - | TRBV7-3 | CASSHDLGTGELFF | TGTGCCAGCAGCCATGACCTGGGGACCGGGGAGCTGTTTTTT
- | TRBJ1-2 | 15 | - | TRBV4-1 | CASSHTLDGIYGYTF | TGCGCCAGCAGCCATACCCTGGACGGAATCTATGGCTACACCTTC
- | TRBJ1-5 | 13 | - | TRBV12-3/TRBV12-4 | CASSFGVRQPQHF | TGTGCCAGCAGTTTCGGCGTGCGTCAGCCCCAGCATTTT
- | TRBJ1-3 | 16 | - | TRBV28 | CASQKETGDSGNTIYF | TGTGCCAGTCAGAAGGAGACAGGCGACTCTGGAAACACCATATATTTT
once | TRBJ2-7 | 15 | TRBD1 | TRBV5-3 | CARRPRQGERDEQYF | TGTGCCAGAAGACCCCGACAGGGGGAACGGGACGAGCAGTACTTC
- | TRBJ1-3 | 13 | - | TRBV28 | CASGTGTGNTIYF | TGTGCCAGCGGAACAGGGACAGGAAACACCATATATTTT
once | TRBJ1-6 | 16 | - | TRBV7-8 | CASSLLSGTYNSPLHF | TGTGCCAGCAGCTTACTTTCAGGCACCTATAATTCACCCCTCCACTTT